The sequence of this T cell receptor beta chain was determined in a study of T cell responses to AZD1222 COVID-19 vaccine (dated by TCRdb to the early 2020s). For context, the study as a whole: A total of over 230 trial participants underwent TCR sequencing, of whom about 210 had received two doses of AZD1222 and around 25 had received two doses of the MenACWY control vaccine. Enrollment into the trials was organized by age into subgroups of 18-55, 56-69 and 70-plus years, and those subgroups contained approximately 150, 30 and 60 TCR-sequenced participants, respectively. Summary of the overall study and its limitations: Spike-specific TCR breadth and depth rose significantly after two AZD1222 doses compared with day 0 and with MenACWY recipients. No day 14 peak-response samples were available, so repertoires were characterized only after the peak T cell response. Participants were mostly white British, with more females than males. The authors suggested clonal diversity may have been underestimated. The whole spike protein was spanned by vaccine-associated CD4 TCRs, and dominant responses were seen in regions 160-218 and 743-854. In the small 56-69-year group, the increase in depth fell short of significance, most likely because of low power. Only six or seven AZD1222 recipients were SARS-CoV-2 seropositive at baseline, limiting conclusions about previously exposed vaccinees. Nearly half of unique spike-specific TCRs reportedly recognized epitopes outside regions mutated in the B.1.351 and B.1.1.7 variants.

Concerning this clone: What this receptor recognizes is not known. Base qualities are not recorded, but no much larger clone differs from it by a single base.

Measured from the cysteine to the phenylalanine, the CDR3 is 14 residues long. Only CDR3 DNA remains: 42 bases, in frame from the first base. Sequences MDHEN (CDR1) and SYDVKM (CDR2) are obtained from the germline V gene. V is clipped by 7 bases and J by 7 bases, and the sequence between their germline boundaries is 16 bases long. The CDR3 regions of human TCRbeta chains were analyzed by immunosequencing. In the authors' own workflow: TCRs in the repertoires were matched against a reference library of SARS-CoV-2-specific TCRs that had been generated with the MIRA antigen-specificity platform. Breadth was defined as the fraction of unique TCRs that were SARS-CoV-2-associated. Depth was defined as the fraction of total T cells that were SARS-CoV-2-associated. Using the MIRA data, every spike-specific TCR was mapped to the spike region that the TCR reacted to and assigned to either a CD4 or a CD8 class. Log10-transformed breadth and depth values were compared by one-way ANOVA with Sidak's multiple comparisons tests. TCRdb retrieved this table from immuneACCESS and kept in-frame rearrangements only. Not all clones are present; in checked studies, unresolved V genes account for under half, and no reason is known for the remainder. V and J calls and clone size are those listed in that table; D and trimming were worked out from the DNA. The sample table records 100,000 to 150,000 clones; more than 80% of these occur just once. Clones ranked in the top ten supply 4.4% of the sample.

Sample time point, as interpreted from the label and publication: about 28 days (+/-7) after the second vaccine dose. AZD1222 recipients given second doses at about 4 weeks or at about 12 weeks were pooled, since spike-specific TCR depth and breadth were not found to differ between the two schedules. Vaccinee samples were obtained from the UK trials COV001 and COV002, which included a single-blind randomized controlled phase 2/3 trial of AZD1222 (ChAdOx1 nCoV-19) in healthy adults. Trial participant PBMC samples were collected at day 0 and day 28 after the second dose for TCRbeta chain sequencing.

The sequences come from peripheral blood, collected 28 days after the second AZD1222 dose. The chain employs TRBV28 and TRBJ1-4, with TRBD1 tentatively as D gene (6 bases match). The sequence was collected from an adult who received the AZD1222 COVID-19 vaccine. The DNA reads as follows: TGTGCCAGCACCTCGGGTGGGGGGCCTGAAAAACTGTTTTTT. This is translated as CASTSGGGPEKLFF.